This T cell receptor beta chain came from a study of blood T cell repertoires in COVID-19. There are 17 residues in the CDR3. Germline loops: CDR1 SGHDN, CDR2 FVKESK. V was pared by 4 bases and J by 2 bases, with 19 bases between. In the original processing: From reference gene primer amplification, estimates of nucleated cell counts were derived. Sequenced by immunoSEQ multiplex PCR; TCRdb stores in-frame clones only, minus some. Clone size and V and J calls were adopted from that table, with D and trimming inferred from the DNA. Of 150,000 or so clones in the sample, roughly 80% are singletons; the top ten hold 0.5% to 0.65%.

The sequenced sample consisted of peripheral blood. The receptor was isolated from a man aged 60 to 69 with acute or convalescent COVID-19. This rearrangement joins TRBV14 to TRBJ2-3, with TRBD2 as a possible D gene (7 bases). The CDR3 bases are TGTGCCAGCAGCCCAGGCAGGGGATGGGACTACACAGATACGCAGTATTTT. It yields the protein CASSPGRGWDYTDTQYF.